The 21 T cell receptor beta chains presented below share a single source sample, sequenced in a study of CD8+ T cells in alopecia areata. The sample's treatment: oral pan-JAK inhibitor, 5-10 mg twice daily. TCR sequencing used cDNA made by reverse transcription of extracted RNA. Profiled with immunoSEQ multiplex PCR; TCRdb holds only in-frame clones, not every one. The table records roughly 100,000 clones, around 86% of them present only once. The source material was CD8+ T cells sorted from blood, sampled at approximately week 34, from a patient treated with tofacitinib. These receptors all come from a human donor with alopecia areata.

The chain uses TRBV13 and TRBJ2-7; D gene ambiguous. Looked up from germline, CDR1 is PRHDT and CDR2 is FYEKMQ (reference sequence). Trimming removed 5 bases at V and 5 bases at J, with 10 bases between. This CDR3 contains 12 residues. The CDR3 DNA follows: TGTGCCAGCAGCGCGAGGTTGGACGAGCAGTACTTC. As protein: CASSARLDEQYF.

This sequence joins TRBV6-5 and TRBJ2-1; 7 positions agree with TRBD2. The J segment lost 0 bases and the V segment lost 6 bases, leaving 5 bases of the junction unmatched. The CDR3 extends over 15 amino acids. Germline assignment: CDR1 MNHEY and CDR2 SVGAGI. The CDR3 loop is CASRTGGSSYNEQFF. DNA of the CDR3: TGTGCCAGCAGAACCGGGGGGAGCTCCTACAATGAGCAGTTCTTC.

The chain recombines TRBV14 with TRBJ2-7; TRBD1 matches 8 bases. J lost 5 bases, V lost 2 bases, and 2 bases had no gene match. This CDR3 region has 13 residues. Germline lookup yields CDR1 SGHDN and CDR2 FVKESK. This CDR3 is CASSQTTGDEQYF. The DNA for the CDR3 is TGTGCCAGCAGCCAAACGACAGGGGACGAGCAGTACTTC.

The V call is TRBV6-6, the J call TRBJ2-1, with TRBD2 identical over 10 bases. The length of the CDR3 is 15 residues. V was pared by 1 base and J by 3 bases, with 0 bases of the junction left unmatched. Germline lookup yields CDR1 MNHNY and CDR2 SVGAGI (reference sequence). The chain's CDR3 is CASSYLAGGYNEQFF. For the CDR3, the DNA is TGTGCCAGCAGTTACTTAGCGGGGGGCTACAATGAGCAGTTCTTC.

In regard to this clone: Different DNA sequences within this sample yield the same CDR3. The chain combines TRBV4-2 with TRBJ1-5, with D unresolved. Germline V gives CDR1 LGHNA, CDR2 YNFKEQ. The ends were cut back, 2 bases at V and 1 base at J, with 15 bases in the middle. This CDR3 is built from 17 residues. The CDR3 loop reads CASSQKSQVFSNQPQHF. The CDR3 DNA is TGTGCCAGCAGCCAAAAATCTCAGGTTTTCAGCAATCAGCCCCAGCATTTT.

This clone came up once. The chain is built from TRBV29-1 and TRBJ2-5, with D perhaps matching TRBD1 (6 bases). Germline V gene sequence: CDR1 SQVTM, CDR2 ANQGSEA. The CDR3 runs 13 residues. Trimming cost V 7 bases and J 3 bases, with 15 bases left between them. The CDR3 sequence: CSALDWTEETQYF. For the CDR3, the DNA is TGCAGCGCCCTCGATTGGACAGAAGAGACCCAGTACTTC.

The chain combines TRBV4-1 with TRBJ2-5; no clear D. CDR3 length equals 14 residues. V was cut by 0 bases and J by 4 bases, with 9 bases left in between. The germline CDR1 and CDR2 sequences are MGHRA and YSYEKL. This chain's CDR3 is CASSQEDGIETQYF. The DNA for the CDR3 is TGCGCCAGCAGCCAAGAGGATGGGATAGAGACCCAGTACTTC.

The chain couples TRBV12-5 to TRBJ1-1; no clear D gene. Germline loops: CDR1 LGHNT, CDR2 FRNRAP. Deletions cut 3 bases from V and 5 bases from J, with 1 base between. This CDR3 has 10 amino acids. The CDR3 here is CASGFTEAFF. The CDR3, as DNA: TGTGCTAGTGGTTTTACTGAAGCTTTCTTT.

This chain connects TRBV7-6 to TRBJ1-4, with TRBD1 matching 9 bases. Germline CDR1 and CDR2: SGHVS and FNYEAQ. The trim removed 6 bases at V and 8 bases at J, leaving 7 bases unmatched. This CDR3 contains 14 residues. CDR3 sequence (DNA): TGTGCCAGCAGTCCATGGACAGGGGAAGAAAAACTGTTTTTT. Protein product: CASSPWTGEEKLFF. The full variable domain, rest sourced from reference TRBV7-6 and TRBJ1-4, is GAGVSQSPRYKVTKRGQDVALRCDPISGHVSLYWYRQALGQGPEFLTYFNYEAQQDKSGLPNDRFSAERPEGSISTLTIQRTEQRDSAMYRCASSPWTGEEKLFFGSGTQLSVL.

About this clone: Other DNA sequences in the sample encode the same CDR3. The chain links TRBV7-9 to TRBJ2-7; D unresolved. CDR3 size: 11 residues. The V end was cut by 3 bases, the J end by 1 base, with 1 base between. CDR1 is SEHNR, CDR2 FQNEAQ, per germline (reference sequence). CDR3 nucleotides: TGTGCCAGCAGCTTTTCCTACGAGCAGTACTTC. Translated: CASSFSYEQYF.

The J gene is TRBJ2-1, the V gene TRBV29-1; 7 bases align to TRBD1. Looked up from germline, CDR1 is SQVTM and CDR2 is ANQGSEA. V lost 1 base, J lost 1 base, and 7 bases stayed unmatched. There are 16 residues in the CDR3. CDR3 residues: CSVEGRTGLSYNEQFF. For the CDR3, the DNA is TGCAGCGTTGAAGGAAGGACAGGCCTTTCCTACAATGAGCAGTTCTTC.

The V call is TRBV25-1, the J call TRBJ2-7; D unclear. Trimming stripped 2 bases from V and 2 bases from J, with 7 bases between. Germline CDR1 is MGHDK and CDR2 is SYGVNS. CDR3 length: 13 residues. Here the CDR3 reads CASSEGFPYEQYF. The DNA of the CDR3 is TGTGCCAGCAGTGAAGGGTTCCCCTACGAGCAGTACTTC.

The chain has TRBV6-6 and TRBJ2-7; 11 nucleotides align to TRBD2. CDR1 MNHNY and CDR2 SVGAGI come from the germline V gene (reference sequence). V lost 2 bases and J lost 2; bases outside the gene matches: 2. The CDR3 runs 15 residues. The DNA for the CDR3 is TGTGCCAGCAGTTACGGGACTAGCGGCCCCTACGAGCAGTACTTC. This encodes CASSYGTSGPYEQYF.

J is TRBJ2-7 and V is TRBV18; the match to TRBD1 covers 7 bases. CDR3 size: 14 residues. CDR1 and CDR2 (germline): KGHSH, LQKENI. V lost 3 bases to trimming and J lost 7 bases; unmatched junction nucleotides: 9. CDR3 in amino acids: CASSPWDSPWEQYF. CDR3 DNA sequence: TGTGCCAGCTCACCTTGGGACAGTCCTTGGGAGCAGTACTTC.

The V and J genes are TRBV23-1 and TRBJ2-7; TRBD1 matches at 10 bases. TRBV23-1 is an open reading frame, and its role is uncertain. There are 14 residues in the CDR3. V lost 4 bases to trimming and J lost 5 bases; unmatched junction nucleotides: 5. For the CDR3, the DNA is TGCGCCAGCAGTCTCCGACAGGGGGCCAACGAGCAGTACTTC. As protein: CASSLRQGANEQYF.

V is TRBV29-1 and J is TRBJ1-1, with D possibly matching TRBD1 (6 bases). This CDR3 is 15 amino acids long. Looked up from germline, CDR1 is SQVTM and CDR2 is ANQGSEA. V lost 5 bases to trimming and J lost 6 bases, with 22 bases between them. In DNA form, the CDR3 reads TGCAGCGTTCATGGAGTAGAGACGGGGGGCCCTGAAGCTTTCTTT. Protein product: CSVHGVETGGPEAFF.

The chain is built from TRBV5-1 and TRBJ2-7, with 7 bases matching TRBD1. This CDR3 has 15 residues. The junction had 9 bases not matched to a gene; V was cut back by 0 bases and J by 6 bases. The V gene's germline CDR1 is SGHRS and CDR2 YFSETQ. The DNA of the CDR3 is TGCGCCAGCAGCTTGGAGGAGCAGAGGGGGCGCGAGCAGTACTTC. It translates to CASSLEEQRGREQYF.

This rearrangement joins TRBV27 to TRBJ2-3; D not certain. Germline CDR1 and CDR2: MNHEY and SMNVEV (reference sequence). CDR3 size: 14 residues. The germline V and J ends were trimmed by 0 bases and 2 bases, with 6 bases remaining between them. The CDR3 DNA is TGTGCCAGCAGTTTATCACCAGTCACAGATACGCAGTATTTT. This codes for CASSLSPVTDTQYF.

This sequence joins TRBV6-5 and TRBJ2-1; D may be TRBD2 (7 bases). V shed 5 bases and J shed 7 bases, with 15 bases lying between them. This CDR3 spans 14 amino acids. Germline V gene lookup returns CDR1 MNHEY and CDR2 SVGAGI. CDR3 sequence reads: CASSRGGAWNEQFF. CDR3 DNA sequence: TGTGCCAGCAGTAGGGGGGGGGCCTGGAATGAGCAGTTCTTC.

This rearrangement joins TRBV7-2 to TRBJ2-3, with 12 bases aligning to TRBD2. V lost 5 bases, J lost 5 bases, and 8 bases stayed unmatched. This CDR3 is built from 16 residues. Germline CDR1 is SGHTA and CDR2 is FQGNSA. This chain's CDR3 is CASSSRTSGIGDTQYF. The DNA of the CDR3 is TGTGCCAGCAGCAGCAGGACTAGCGGGATTGGAGATACGCAGTATTTT.

As for this clone: The conserved phenylalanine or tryptophan is not found at the CDR3 terminus, so this likely reflects a read error. The genes are TRBV4-1 and TRBJ1-1; no clear D gene. CDR3 size: 14 residues. Per the germline V gene, CDR1 is MGHRA and CDR2 is YSYEKL. V was trimmed by 5 bases and J by 4 bases, leaving 14 bases between them. The DNA of the CDR3 is TGCGCCAGCAGCTCCGGACCCCGGGGCACTGAAGCTTTCCTT. It translates to CASSSGPRGTEAFL.